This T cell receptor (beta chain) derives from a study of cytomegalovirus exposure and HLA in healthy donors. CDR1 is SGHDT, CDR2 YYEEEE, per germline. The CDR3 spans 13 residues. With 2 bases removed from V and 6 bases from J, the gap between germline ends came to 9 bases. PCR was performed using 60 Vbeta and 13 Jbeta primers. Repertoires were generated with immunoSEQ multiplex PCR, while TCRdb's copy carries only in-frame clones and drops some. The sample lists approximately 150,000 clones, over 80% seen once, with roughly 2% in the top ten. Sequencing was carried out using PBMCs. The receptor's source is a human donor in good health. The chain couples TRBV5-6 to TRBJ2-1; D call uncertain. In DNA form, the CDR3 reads TGTGCCAGCAGCTTAACCAACTTCAATGAGCAGTTCTTC. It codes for CASSLTNFNEQFF.